A selection of T cell receptor beta chains follows, all from one sample in a study of Graves' ophthalmopathy and Graves' hyperthyroidism. TCRdb reanalysed the multiplex PCR reads using MiXCR and keeps one entry per CDR3 protein. The sample has about 740,000 distinct CDR3 sequences, roughly 41% seen once. The sequencing input was peripheral blood. The origin of the receptors is an adult man with Graves' ophthalmopathy. Both conserved end residues are part of each CDR3. D genes are given only for firm matches. Size tells how often a clone was seen (once, few, many) or the class of an expanded clone, and some rows leave it out.

j_call: TRBJ2-2
clone_size: -
v_call: TRBV25-1
d_call: TRBD1
cdr3_aa: CASRKGQARSTGELFF
cdr3_nt: TGTGCCAGCAGGAAAGGACAGGCCCGTTCCACCGGGGAGCTGTTTTTT

j_call: TRBJ1-3
clone_size: -
v_call: TRBV9
d_call: -
cdr3_aa: CASSQVSGYSGNTIYF
cdr3_nt: TGTGCCAGCAGCCAAGTCTCGGGATACTCTGGAAACACCATATATTTT

j_call: TRBJ2-7
clone_size: -
v_call: TRBV13
d_call: -
cdr3_aa: CASSLPGTVNEQYF
cdr3_nt: TGTGCCAGCAGTCTCCCTGGGACGGTCAACGAGCAGTACTTC

j_call: TRBJ1-2
clone_size: once
v_call: TRBV12-3/TRBV12-4
d_call: TRBD1
cdr3_aa: CASGLSGGYYGYTF
cdr3_nt: TGTGCTAGTGGTTTATCAGGGGGGTACTATGGCTACACCTTC

j_call: TRBJ2-7
clone_size: few
v_call: TRBV7-9
d_call: TRBD1
cdr3_aa: CASSLSGGQGFSYEQYF
cdr3_nt: TGTGCCAGCAGCTTAAGTGGTGGACAGGGGTTTTCCTACGAGCAGTACTTC

j_call: TRBJ2-3
clone_size: -
v_call: TRBV7-2
d_call: -
cdr3_aa: CASSLTDTSTDTQYF
cdr3_nt: TGCGCCAGCAGCCTTACGGACACTAGCACAGATACGCAGTATTTT

j_call: TRBJ1-6
clone_size: many
v_call: TRBV2
d_call: -
cdr3_aa: CASSVRGTYNSPLHF
cdr3_nt: TGTGCCAGCAGTGTTCGGGGAACCTATAATTCACCCCTCCACTTT

j_call: TRBJ2-5
clone_size: few
v_call: TRBV19
d_call: -
cdr3_aa: CASGGTLQETQYF
cdr3_nt: TGTGCCAGTGGCGGGACACTCCAAGAGACCCAGTACTTC

j_call: TRBJ1-4
clone_size: few
v_call: TRBV11-2
d_call: -
cdr3_aa: CASSFRGPLAGEEKLFF
cdr3_nt: TGTGCCAGCAGCTTTCGGGGACCCTTGGCCGGGGAAGAAAAACTGTTTTTT

j_call: TRBJ2-7
clone_size: -
v_call: TRBV20-1
d_call: -
cdr3_aa: CSARVWAAPVSSYEQYF
cdr3_nt: TGCAGTGCTAGAGTGTGGGCAGCCCCTGTAAGCTCCTACGAGCAGTACTTC

j_call: TRBJ1-5
clone_size: many
v_call: TRBV20-1
d_call: TRBD1
cdr3_aa: CSASLSGGYSNQPQHF
cdr3_nt: TGCAGTGCGTCACTCTCAGGGGGCTATAGCAATCAGCCCCAGCATTTT

j_call: TRBJ1-4
clone_size: -
v_call: TRBV25-1
d_call: -
cdr3_aa: CASSPARWREKLFF
cdr3_nt: TGTGCCAGCTCCCCGGCAAGGTGGAGGGAAAAACTGTTTTTT

j_call: TRBJ2-7
clone_size: -
v_call: TRBV7-9
d_call: -
cdr3_aa: CASSLGISYTHSSYEQYF
cdr3_nt: TGTGCCAGCAGCTTAGGCATTAGCTATACGCACAGCTCCTACGAGCAGTACTTC

j_call: TRBJ1-2
clone_size: few
v_call: TRBV20-1
d_call: -
cdr3_aa: CSARDQGFYGYTF
cdr3_nt: TGCAGTGCTAGAGATCAGGGCTTCTATGGCTACACCTTC

j_call: TRBJ2-7
clone_size: many
v_call: TRBV7-9
d_call: -
cdr3_aa: CASSFPGRNYEQYF
cdr3_nt: TGTGCCAGCAGCTTCCCCGGACGAAACTACGAGCAGTACTTC

j_call: TRBJ2-1
clone_size: -
v_call: TRBV6-6
d_call: TRBD2
cdr3_aa: CASRTGGSYNEQFF
cdr3_nt: TGTGCCAGCAGGACGGGGGGCTCCTACAATGAGCAGTTCTTC

j_call: TRBJ1-2
clone_size: -
v_call: TRBV20-1
d_call: -
cdr3_aa: CSARENRNYGYTF
cdr3_nt: TGCAGTGCTAGAGAAAACAGGAACTATGGCTACACCTTC

j_call: TRBJ1-2
clone_size: many
v_call: TRBV14
d_call: -
cdr3_aa: CASSQDWGGGYTF
cdr3_nt: TGTGCCAGCAGCCAAGATTGGGGTGGAGGCTACACCTTC

j_call: TRBJ2-7
clone_size: few
v_call: TRBV20-1
d_call: -
cdr3_aa: CSARDGGKLDSYEQYF
cdr3_nt: TGCAGTGCTAGAGATGGAGGGAAACTTGATTCCTACGAGCAGTACTTC

j_call: TRBJ2-5
clone_size: many
v_call: TRBV2
d_call: TRBD2
cdr3_aa: CASNPHSGGETQYF
cdr3_nt: TGTGCCAGCAACCCTCATAGCGGGGGTGAGACCCAGTACTTC

j_call: TRBJ2-5
clone_size: many
v_call: TRBV10-3
d_call: -
cdr3_aa: CAISEGRRVETQYF
cdr3_nt: TGTGCCATCAGTGAAGGACGCAGGGTAGAGACCCAGTACTTC

j_call: TRBJ2-7
clone_size: few
v_call: TRBV6-5
d_call: TRBD1
cdr3_aa: CASSHRGNSYEQYF
cdr3_nt: TGTGCCAGCAGTCACAGGGGGAACTCCTACGAGCAGTACTTC

j_call: TRBJ2-2
clone_size: -
v_call: TRBV9
d_call: TRBD2
cdr3_aa: CASSAPAGLNTGELFF
cdr3_nt: TGTGCCAGCAGCGCCCCAGCGGGACTGAACACCGGGGAGCTGTTTTTT

j_call: TRBJ2-6
clone_size: once
v_call: TRBV11-1
d_call: -
cdr3_aa: CASSLGTGGANVLTF
cdr3_nt: TGTGCCAGCAGCCTCGGGACGGGTGGGGCCAACGTCCTGACTTTC

j_call: TRBJ2-5
clone_size: few
v_call: TRBV5-5
d_call: TRBD1
cdr3_aa: CASSLVSRGQTQYF
cdr3_nt: TGTGCCAGCAGCTTGGTGTCCAGGGGGCAGACCCAGTACTTC

j_call: TRBJ1-1
clone_size: many
v_call: TRBV7-2
d_call: -
cdr3_aa: CASSPHDGNTEAFF
cdr3_nt: TGTGCCAGCAGCCCACACGACGGTAACACTGAAGCTTTCTTT

j_call: TRBJ1-2
clone_size: few
v_call: TRBV10-3
d_call: -
cdr3_aa: CASSETSWGDNYGYTF
cdr3_nt: TGTGCCAGCAGTGAAACTTCTTGGGGGGATAACTATGGCTACACCTTC

j_call: TRBJ1-6
clone_size: -
v_call: TRBV10-3
d_call: TRBD1
cdr3_aa: CAISEGQGSSPLHF
cdr3_nt: TGTGCCATCAGTGAAGGACAGGGTAGTTCACCCCTCCACTTT